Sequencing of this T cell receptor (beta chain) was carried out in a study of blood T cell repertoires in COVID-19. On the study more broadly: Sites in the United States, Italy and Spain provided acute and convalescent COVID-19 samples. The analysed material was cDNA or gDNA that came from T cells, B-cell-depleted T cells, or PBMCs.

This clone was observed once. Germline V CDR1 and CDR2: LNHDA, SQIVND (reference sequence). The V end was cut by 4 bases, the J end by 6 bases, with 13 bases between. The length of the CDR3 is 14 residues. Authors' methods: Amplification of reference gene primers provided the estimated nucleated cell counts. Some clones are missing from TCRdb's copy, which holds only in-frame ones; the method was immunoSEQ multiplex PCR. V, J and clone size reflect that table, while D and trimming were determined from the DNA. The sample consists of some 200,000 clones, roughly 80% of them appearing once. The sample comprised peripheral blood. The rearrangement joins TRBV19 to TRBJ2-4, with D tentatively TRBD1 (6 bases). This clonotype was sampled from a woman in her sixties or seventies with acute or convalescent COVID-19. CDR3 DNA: TGTGCCAGTAGTAACGACAGGTCGTCAAACATTCAGTACTTC. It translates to CASSNDRSSNIQYF. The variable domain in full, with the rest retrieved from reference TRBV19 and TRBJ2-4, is DGGITQSPKYLFRKEGQNVTLSCEQNLNHDAMYWYRQDPGQGLRLIYYSQIVNDFQKGDIAEGYSVSREKKESFPLTVTSAQKNPTAFYLCASSNDRSSNIQYFGAGTRLSVL.